This entry lists 29 T cell receptor beta chains sequenced from one sample in a study of graft-versus-host responses after intestinal transplantation. Some clones are missing from TCRdb's copy, which holds only in-frame ones; the method was immunoSEQ multiplex PCR. Here the sample spans more than 95,000 clones, roughly 87% being singletons. These TCRs are of unknown antigen specificity. Sequences were derived from unstimulated CD4+ T cells sorted from spleen or lymph node cells, sampled before intestinal transplant. These receptors came from a human donor who received an intestinal transplant.

The chain uses TRBV19 and TRBJ1-5; 7 positions agree with TRBD1. V shed 5 bases, J shed 0 bases, and the junction held 4 bases outside the gene matches. CDR3 length: 15 amino acids. Germline V CDR1 and CDR2: LNHDA, SQIVND (reference sequence). CDR3 DNA sequence: TGTGCCAGTAGTGGGACAGCTTATAGCAATCAGCCCCAGCATTTT. It specifies CASSGTAYSNQPQHF.

The chain recombines TRBV6-6 with TRBJ1-4, with 9 bases that match TRBD1. Germline V gene lookup returns CDR1 MNHNY and CDR2 SVGAGI (reference sequence). This CDR3 spans 15 amino acids. The junction had 6 bases not matched to a gene; V was cut back by 2 bases and J by 8 bases. CDR3 DNA: TGTGCCAGCAGTTACGGGACAGGGTCGAACGAAAAACTGTTTTTT. This sequence encodes CASSYGTGSNEKLFF.

The chain has TRBV30 and TRBJ2-7; 8 positions agree with TRBD1. Germline values: CDR1 GTSNPN, CDR2 SVGIG (reference sequence). This CDR3 contains 14 residues. The V gene end was trimmed by 8 bases and the J gene end by 0 bases; junction bases not matched to a gene: 9. The CDR3 DNA reads as TGTGCCCTACAGGGGGGTCGGGGCTCCTACGAGCAGTACTTC. Residues: CALQGGRGSYEQYF.

V is TRBV7-9 and J is TRBJ2-5; TRBD2 matches at 8 bases. The trim removed 3 bases at V and 5 bases at J, leaving 5 bases unmatched. The CDR3 is 14 residues long. The germline gives CDR1 SEHNR, CDR2 FQNEAQ (reference sequence). The CDR3 nucleotides are TGTGCCAGCAGCTTGAGCGGGAGTATCGAGACCCAGTACTTC. Encoded protein: CASSLSGSIETQYF. Drawing the rest from reference TRBV7-9 and TRBJ2-5, the complete variable domain is DTGVSQNPRHKITKRGQNVTFRCDPISEHNRLYWYRQTLGQGPEFLTYFQNEAQLEKSRLLSDRFSAERPKGSFSTLEIQRTEQGDSAMYLCASSLSGSIETQYFGPGTRLLVL.

A note on this clone: A read error may account for a junction end that differs from germline. The chain recombines TRBV5-4 with TRBJ2-1; D not certain. This CDR3 is 13 amino acids long. From germline, CDR1 is SGHNT and CDR2 YYREEE (reference sequence). The CDR3 loop reads CASSRDENNEQLF. For the CDR3, the DNA is TGTGCCAGCAGCCGCGACGAGAACAATGAGCAGCTCTTC. Complete variable domain (other parts from reference TRBV5-4 and TRBJ2-1): ETGVTQSPTHLIKTRGQQVTLRCSSQSGHNTVSWYQQALGQGPQFIFQYYREEENGRGNFPPRFSGLQFPNYSSELNVNALELDDSALYLCASSRDENNEQLFGPGTRLTVL.

This clone appeared once. J is TRBJ1-2 and V is TRBV18; D is uncertain. Trimming stripped 6 bases from V and 0 bases from J, with 14 bases between. This CDR3 comprises 15 residues. The germline gives CDR1 KGHSH, CDR2 LQKENI. CDR3 sequence: CASSETPRPNYGYTF. CDR3 bases: TGTGCCAGCTCCGAGACCCCCCGACCTAACTATGGCTACACCTTC.

This chain links TRBV29-1 with TRBJ2-7; D gene ambiguous. The CDR3 runs to 11 residues. CDR1 and CDR2 from the germline V gene are SQVTM and ANQGSEA. Trimming removed 6 bases at V and 2 bases at J, with 8 bases between. In nucleotides, the CDR3 is TGCAGCGTCTCCGATCCCTACGAGCAGTACTTC. This gives the protein CSVSDPYEQYF.

This chain's CDR3 is CASSSPTGDELFF. The CDR3 DNA reads TGTGCCAGCAGCTCTCCGACGGGTGACGAACTGTTTTTT. The chain uses TRBV5-4 and TRBJ1-4; unclear D gene. The V and J ends lost 3 bases and 12 bases respectively, with 15 bases between them. The CDR3 totals 13 residues. Germline CDR1 reads SGHNT; CDR2 reads YYREEE (reference sequence).

The table lists this clone with a count of one. V gene TRBV7-9 combines with J gene TRBJ1-1, with 7 bases aligning to TRBD1. The CDR3 loop spans 13 amino acids. The junction had 10 bases not matched to a gene; V was cut back by 11 bases and J by 4 bases. Per germline, CDR1 SEHNR and CDR2 FQNEAQ (reference sequence). CDR3: CALHRGGGTEAFF. The CDR3, as DNA: TGTGCCTTACACAGGGGCGGGGGCACTGAAGCTTTCTTT.

V and J are TRBV7-7 and TRBJ2-3; 7 nucleotides match TRBD2. Germline lookup yields CDR1 SSHAT and CDR2 FNYEAQ (reference sequence). The J segment lost 4 bases and the V segment lost 5 bases, leaving 3 bases of the junction unmatched. The CDR3 loop spans 13 amino acids. The CDR3 DNA sequence: TGTGCCAGCAGCCCTAGCGGTTCAGATACGCAGTATTTT. Protein product: CASSPSGSDTQYF.

The V gene is TRBV7-9, the J gene TRBJ1-4; D remains unclear. V lost 2 bases and J 4 bases, leaving 14 bases between the germline ends. The CDR3 spans 16 residues. Germline loops: CDR1 SEHNR, CDR2 FQNEAQ (reference sequence). The CDR3 loop is CASSLKGFRLNEKLFF. For the CDR3, the DNA is TGTGCCAGCAGCTTAAAGGGATTCCGACTTAATGAAAAACTGTTTTTT.

This clone was counted a single time. The chain couples TRBV7-2 to TRBJ2-7; D is perhaps TRBD1 (6 bases). This CDR3 is built from 14 residues. Germline V gene lookup returns CDR1 SGHTA and CDR2 FQGNSA. The V and J ends lost 3 bases and 2 bases respectively, with 11 bases between them. DNA of the CDR3: TGTGCCAGCAGCTTGACAGGTTCCCCCTACGAGCAGTACTTC. Residues: CASSLTGSPYEQYF.

To note about this clone: Within the sample, other DNA sequences also encode this same CDR3. The chain links TRBV5-1 to TRBJ1-3; D not resolved. The CDR3 has 14 residues. V was clipped by 0 bases and J by 0 bases, with 4 bases between them. CDR1 is SGHRS and CDR2 is YFSETQ in the germline V gene. The CDR3: CASSLGTSGNTIYF. CDR3 sequence (DNA): TGCGCCAGCAGCTTGGGGACCTCTGGAAACACCATATATTTT.

The DNA of the CDR3 is TGTGCCAGTAGGGGCGGGACAACCTCCTACAATGAGCAGTTCTTC. Translating gives CASRGGTTSYNEQFF. This chain links TRBV19 with TRBJ2-1; D could derive from TRBD1 or TRBD2 (6 bases each). Trimming stripped 6 bases from V and 0 bases from J, with 12 bases between. The CDR3 has 15 amino acids. Germline CDR1 is LNHDA and CDR2 is SQIVND (reference sequence).

V gene TRBV6-6 combines with J gene TRBJ2-7, with 12 bases matching TRBD2. CDR3 length: 15 residues. J was trimmed by 5 bases and V by 4 bases; bases with no gene match: 6. Germline assignment: CDR1 MNHNY and CDR2 SVGAGI (reference sequence). CDR3 region: CASSSRTSGIDEQYF. The CDR3 DNA sequence: TGTGCCAGCAGTTCCCGGACTAGCGGGATCGACGAGCAGTACTTC.

This chain links TRBV7-3 with TRBJ2-6; 8 nucleotides align to TRBD1. The germline gives CDR1 SGHTA, CDR2 FQGTGA. V lost 4 bases and J lost 0; bases outside the gene matches: 5. The CDR3 covers 17 residues. CDR3 DNA sequence: TGTGCCAGCAGCTCCCCGGACAGGGCCTCTGGGGCCAACGTCCTGACTTTC. This gives the protein CASSSPDRASGANVLTF.

CDR3 sequence (DNA): TGTGCCAGCAGCCCAGGACCCAACACCGGGGAGCTGTTTTTT. This sequence encodes CASSPGPNTGELFF. The chain employs TRBV11-2 and TRBJ2-2; D gene ambiguous. Germline V gene sequence: CDR1 SGHAT, CDR2 FQNNGV. CDR3 length: 14 residues. Deletions cut 5 bases from V and 2 bases from J, with 9 bases between.

In this sample, this clone turned up once. The V gene is TRBV19, the J gene TRBJ1-2; 9 positions match TRBD1. Germline V gene data show CDR1 as LNHDA and CDR2 as SQIVND (reference sequence). The CDR3 runs to 16 residues. The trim removed 3 bases at V and 4 bases at J, leaving 9 bases unmatched. CDR3 region: CASSMGQGGFSYGYTF. The CDR3 coding sequence is TGTGCCAGTAGTATGGGACAGGGAGGCTTTTCCTATGGCTACACCTTC.

This chain joins TRBV6-6 and TRBJ2-1, with D perhaps TRBD1 or TRBD2 (5 bases each). V was pared by 7 bases and J by 12 bases, with 19 bases between. CDR3 length: 13 residues. Germline-derived CDR1 and CDR2 are MNHNY and SVGAGI (reference sequence). The CDR3: CASNKGNLRGQFF. Written as DNA, the CDR3 is TGTGCCAGCAATAAGGGGAACTTACGGGGGCAGTTCTTC.

The chain links TRBV28 to TRBJ2-2; D assignment may be TRBD1 or TRBD2 (5 bases each). The V end lost 5 bases, the J end lost 5 bases, and 18 bases lay between the germline ends. The CDR3 spans 16 residues. Germline assignment: CDR1 MDHEN and CDR2 SYDVKM. CDR3 DNA: TGTGCCAGCAGTCCCTCCGGGGCAGGTGGAACCGGGGAGCTGTTTTTT. It is translated as CASSPSGAGGTGELFF.

The rearrangement links TRBV7-6 to TRBJ2-5, with D unclear. Germline values: CDR1 SGHVS, CDR2 FNYEAQ. This CDR3 spans 12 amino acids. The V end lost 2 bases, the J end lost 4 bases, and 5 bases lay between the germline ends. This chain's CDR3 is CASSLHRETQYF. Here the CDR3 DNA reads TGTGCCAGCAGCTTACACAGAGAGACCCAGTACTTC.

Note on this clone: The same CDR3 arises from other DNA sequences in this sample as well. The chain links TRBV5-1 to TRBJ2-1; TRBD1 matches at 9 bases. Germline V gene data show CDR1 as SGHRS and CDR2 as YFSETQ. The length of the CDR3 is 15 residues. Trimming took 4 bases from V and 4 from J; bases not matched to a gene: 6. The CDR3 DNA reads as TGCGCCAGCAGCCCCGGACAGGGGCGATACAATGAGCAGTTCTTC. Amino acids: CASSPGQGRYNEQFF.

V usage is TRBV6-5 and J usage is TRBJ1-1, with TRBD1 matching over 7 bases. The V gene's germline CDR1 is MNHEY and CDR2 SVGAGI. V gave up 3 bases and J gave up 0 bases; unmatched junction bases: 7. The CDR3 length is 16 residues. CDR3 bases: TGTGCCAGCAGTTATGGACAGGCATACATGAACACTGAAGCTTTCTTT. Encoded protein: CASSYGQAYMNTEAFF.

The rearrangement joins TRBV19 to TRBJ2-7; D may be TRBD1 or TRBD2 (7 bases each). Trimming shortened V by 1 base and J by 2 bases, and 15 bases separated the two germline ends. CDR1 is LNHDA, CDR2 SQIVND, per germline (reference sequence). This CDR3 region has 16 residues. The CDR3 sequence: CASSIGGGQRAYEQYF. The CDR3 coding sequence is TGTGCCAGTAGTATAGGCGGGGGACAGCGCGCCTACGAGCAGTACTTC. Together with reference TRBV19 and TRBJ2-7, the CDR3 gives the full variable domain: DGGITQSPKYLFRKEGQNVTLSCEQNLNHDAMYWYRQDPGQGLRLIYYSQIVNDFQKGDIAEGYSVSREKKESFPLTVTSAQKNPTAFYLCASSIGGGQRAYEQYFGPGTRLTVT.

This clone turned up a few times. One end of the junction does not line up with germline, which may come from a read error. The CDR3 loop is CASSLVWQTTEKLFF. As DNA, the CDR3 is TGTGCCAGCAGCTTGGTTTGGCAGACTACTGAAAAACTGTTTTTT. The chain links TRBV5-5 to TRBJ1-4; D is uncertain. The CDR3 runs 15 residues. CDR1 and CDR2 (germline): SGHKS, YYEKEE (reference sequence). The variable domain in full, with the rest retrieved from reference TRBV5-5 and TRBJ1-4, is DAGVTQSPTHLIKTRGQQVTLRCSPISGHKSVSWYQQVLGQGPQFIFQYYEKEERGRGNFPDRFSARQFPNYSSELNVNALLLGDSALYLCASSLVWQTTEKLFFGSGTQLSVL.

CDR3 in amino acids: CATSGHPSGLAGNNEQFF. CDR3 coding DNA: TGTGCCACCAGCGGCCACCCCTCGGGACTAGCCGGTAACAATGAGCAGTTCTTC. J is TRBJ2-1 and V is TRBV15; 9 bases line up with TRBD2. V dropped 5 bases and J dropped 5; count of bases not matched to a gene: 16. The CDR3 is 18 residues long. Germline CDR1 is LNHNV and CDR2 is YYDKDF (reference sequence).

The rearrangement links TRBV28 to TRBJ1-1; no clear D. The CDR3 covers 15 residues. With 5 bases removed from V and 0 bases from J, the gap between germline ends came to 13 bases. The germline CDR1 and CDR2 sequences are MDHEN and SYDVKM. CDR3 bases: TGTGCCAGCAGTGATGGCAGGCGCCTGAACACTGAAGCTTTCTTT. Protein sequence: CASSDGRRLNTEAFF.

The chain has TRBV2 and TRBJ1-1; D is perhaps TRBD1 (6 bases). The germline gives CDR1 SNHLY, CDR2 FYNNEI. Trimming took 4 bases from V and 2 from J, leaving 14 bases between them. This CDR3 spans 15 amino acids. DNA of the CDR3: TGTGCCAGCAGTGGAACGGGGGGGCGAAACACTGAAGCTTTCTTT. It specifies CASSGTGGRNTEAFF.

This rearrangement joins TRBV4-1 to TRBJ2-1; 10 bases match TRBD2. The ends lost 4 bases at V and 5 bases at J; junction bases unmatched: 14. This CDR3 is 18 amino acids long. Germline CDR1 is MGHRA and CDR2 is YSYEKL. This chain's CDR3 is CASSLLAGASHRNNEQFF. The CDR3 bases are TGCGCCAGCAGCCTCCTAGCGGGGGCATCTCATCGAAACAATGAGCAGTTCTTC.